The 22 T cell receptor beta chains below were found in one sample sequenced in a study of blood T cell repertoires in COVID-19. Sequencing was performed with immunoSEQ multiplex PCR; in TCRdb, only in-frame clones are kept and a portion is missing. Of hundreds of thousands of clones in the sample, about four fifths were seen once. The sample taken for sequencing was peripheral blood. Receptors originate from a woman aged 80 or over with acute or convalescent COVID-19.

J is TRBJ1-5 and V is TRBV2; tentatively, D is TRBD1 (5 bases). CDR1 SNHLY and CDR2 FYNNEI come from the germline V gene. This CDR3 comprises 15 residues. Trimming shortened V by 8 bases and J by 4 bases, and 18 bases separated the two germline ends. CDR3 sequence (DNA): TGTGCCAGCGGAGTTGAATCAGGGAAAAATCAGCCCCAGCATTTT. Its translation is CASGVESGKNQPQHF. The variable domain in full, with the rest retrieved from reference TRBV2 and TRBJ1-5, is EPEVTQTPSHQVTQMGQEVILRCVPISNHLYFYWYRQILGQKVEFLVSFYNNEISEKSEIFDDQFSVERPDGSNFTLKIRSTKLEDSAMYFCASGVESGKNQPQHFGDGTRLSIL.

The rearrangement links TRBV19 to TRBJ1-6; D uncertain. V was clipped by 6 bases and J by 1 base, with 13 bases between them. This CDR3 comprises 16 residues. In germline, CDR1 is LNHDA, CDR2 SQIVND (reference sequence). The CDR3 sequence is CASRSGGGSYNSPLHF. Written as DNA, the CDR3 is TGTGCCAGTAGAAGTGGAGGTGGGTCCTATAATTCACCCCTCCACTTT.

The chain has TRBV5-4 and TRBJ2-2, with D uncertain. The germline V and J ends were trimmed by 0 bases and 3 bases, with 9 bases remaining between them. CDR1 is SGHNT and CDR2 is YYREEE in the germline V gene (reference sequence). The CDR3 runs to 15 residues. CDR3 protein: CASSLAQRDTGELFF. The DNA of the CDR3 is TGTGCCAGCAGCTTGGCACAGAGAGACACCGGGGAGCTGTTTTTT. The whole variable domain, filled in from reference TRBV5-4 and TRBJ2-2, reads ETGVTQSPTHLIKTRGQQVTLRCSSQSGHNTVSWYQQALGQGPQFIFQYYREEENGRGNFPPRFSGLQFPNYSSELNVNALELDDSALYLCASSLAQRDTGELFFGEGSRLTVL.

The chain carries TRBV6-6 and TRBJ2-4; D is ambiguous. There are 15 residues in the CDR3. V shed 5 bases and J shed 0 bases, with 11 bases lying between them. In germline, CDR1 is MNHNY, CDR2 SVGAGI (reference sequence). Here the CDR3 DNA reads TGTGCCAGCAGTGACATATTTATAGCCAAAAACATTCAGTACTTC. Amino acids: CASSDIFIAKNIQYF.

The chain couples TRBV7-9 to TRBJ2-5; D is possibly TRBD2 (7 bases). Between the trimmed V and J ends, which lost 9 bases and 2 bases, there was a span of 25 bases. The length of the CDR3 is 17 residues. Germline-derived CDR1 and CDR2 are SEHNR and FQNEAQ (reference sequence). The CDR3 coding sequence is TGTGCCAGTGCGTTAAGACGGGGGGCACCGCCACAAGAGACCCAGTACTTC. Amino acids: CASALRRGAPPQETQYF.

The chain joins TRBV4-2 to TRBJ1-6; tentative D call: TRBD1 (5 bases). Trimming shortened V by 1 base and J by 8 bases, and 15 bases separated the two germline ends. CDR1 LGHNA and CDR2 YNFKEQ come from the germline V gene. This CDR3 spans 16 amino acids. The CDR3 loop reads CASSQAARGGDSPLHF. The CDR3 nucleotides are TGTGCCAGCAGCCAAGCAGCGAGGGGAGGCGATTCACCCCTCCACTTT.

This rearrangement joins TRBV5-4 to TRBJ1-3; D is possibly TRBD1 (6 bases). Germline loops: CDR1 SGHNT, CDR2 YYREEE (reference sequence). The CDR3 is made up of 15 amino acids. Trimming removed 3 bases at V and 2 bases at J, with 12 bases between. The CDR3 coding sequence is TGTGCCAGCAGCTCTACAGGGCTGACTGGAAACACCATATATTTT. Translating it yields CASSSTGLTGNTIYF.

The chain recombines TRBV4-3 with TRBJ1-1; TRBD1 aligns across 7 bases. The CDR3 is 13 amino acids. Germline V gene lookup returns CDR1 LGHNA and CDR2 YSLEER. Trimming took 8 bases from V and 3 from J; bases not matched to a gene: 6. The CDR3 region is CASGNRGYTEAFF. As DNA, the CDR3 is TGCGCCAGCGGTAACAGGGGTTACACTGAAGCTTTCTTT.

V gene TRBV6-6 combines with J gene TRBJ2-7, with 10 bases matching TRBD2. CDR1 MNHNY and CDR2 SVGAGI come from the germline V gene (reference sequence). The CDR3 consists of 15 residues. With 5 bases clipped from V and 2 bases from J, the junction kept 6 bases outside the gene matches. This CDR3 reads CASSTRTSGTYEQYF. In DNA form, the CDR3 reads TGTGCCAGCAGTACCCGGACTAGCGGAACCTACGAGCAGTACTTC.

V and J are TRBV7-9 and TRBJ1-6, with 10 bases fitting TRBD1. The V segment lost 4 bases and the J segment 4 bases; nucleotides outside the gene matches: 7. Germline assignment: CDR1 SEHNR and CDR2 FQNEAQ (reference sequence). The CDR3 has 17 residues. The CDR3 reads CASSSPGQGTYNSPLHF. Written as DNA, the CDR3 is TGTGCCAGCAGCTCACCGGGACAGGGGACTTATAATTCACCCCTCCACTTT.

The chain couples TRBV4-2 to TRBJ2-1; the match to TRBD2 covers 10 bases. V gave up 0 bases and J gave up 9 bases; unmatched junction bases: 11. Germline CDR1 is LGHNA and CDR2 is YNFKEQ. The CDR3 consists of 17 residues. The CDR3 sequence: CASSQDGAGGPRGEQFF. CDR3 nucleotides: TGTGCCAGCAGCCAAGATGGAGCGGGGGGGCCCAGGGGTGAGCAGTTCTTC.

The V gene is TRBV28, the J gene TRBJ1-2; unclear D gene. Per germline, CDR1 MDHEN and CDR2 SYDVKM. Trimming took 2 bases from V and 0 from J, leaving 16 bases between them. CDR3 size: 17 residues. CDR3 bases: TGTGCCAGCAGTTTAGAGGGCCTAGAAAGGGCTAACTATGGCTACACCTTC. Its protein is CASSLEGLERANYGYTF.

The chain recombines TRBV6-6 with TRBJ2-7; 9 bases are shared with TRBD1. V shed 5 bases and J 3 bases; nucleotides not matched to a gene: 5. Germline V lookup: CDR1 MNHNY, CDR2 SVGAGI (reference sequence). The length of the CDR3 is 14 residues. DNA of the CDR3: TGTGCCAGCAGTGGGGACAGGGTAGGCTACGAGCAGTACTTC. Translating it yields CASSGDRVGYEQYF.

Note on this clone: Different DNA sequences within this sample yield the same CDR3. The J gene is TRBJ2-7, the V gene TRBV6-5; 10 positions match TRBD1. The CDR3 consists of 15 residues. Germline V gene data show CDR1 as MNHEY and CDR2 as SVGAGI. V lost 2 bases, J lost 4 bases, and 5 bases stayed unmatched. Written as DNA, the CDR3 is TGTGCCAGCAGTTACCGGGACAGGGGACCATACGAGCAGTACTTC. Its translation is CASSYRDRGPYEQYF.

The V call is TRBV19, the J call TRBJ1-5; D not resolved. Germline-derived CDR1 and CDR2 are LNHDA and SQIVND (reference sequence). Trimming removed 1 base from V and 10 bases from J, with 17 bases in between. This CDR3 has 15 amino acids. DNA of the CDR3: TGTGCCAGTAGTATAGTTGGTAGGGAGATCAGCCCCCAGCATTTT. It is translated as CASSIVGREISPQHF.

This sequence joins TRBV5-1 and TRBJ1-2; tentative D call: TRBD1 (6 bases). CDR1 is SGHRS, CDR2 YFSETQ, per germline. The germline V and J ends were trimmed by 0 bases and 7 bases, with 13 bases remaining between them. This CDR3 has 14 amino acids. The CDR3 DNA reads TGCGCCAGCAGCTTGGGGCAGGGGATCTCTGGCTACACCTTC. It is translated as CASSLGQGISGYTF.

This chain connects TRBV18 to TRBJ2-5, with D maybe TRBD2 (5 bases). Looked up from germline, CDR1 is KGHSH and CDR2 is LQKENI. V was clipped by 2 bases and J by 5 bases, with 18 bases between them. This CDR3 has 16 amino acids. As DNA, the CDR3 is TGTGCCAGCTCACCAGGATTGTTTTCGGGCGGGGAGACCCAGTACTTC. As protein: CASSPGLFSGGETQYF.

This clone was found once. The V gene is TRBV3-1 (or the pseudogene TRBV3-2), the J gene TRBJ2-1; D might be TRBD1 (7 bases). This CDR3 has 15 residues. CDR1 and CDR2 (germline): LGHDT, YNNKEL (reference sequence). Trimming shortened V by 1 base and J by 4 bases, and 11 bases separated the two germline ends. CDR3 in amino acids: CASSQGSGGYNEQFF. The CDR3 coding sequence is TGTGCCAGCAGCCAAGGCTCAGGGGGGTACAATGAGCAGTTCTTC.

The chain combines TRBV5-6 with TRBJ1-3, with 7 bases aligning to TRBD1. The V and J ends lost 3 bases and 2 bases, in that order; junction bases with no gene match: 8. CDR3 length equals 16 residues. Germline V gene data show CDR1 as SGHDT and CDR2 as YYEEEE. DNA of the CDR3: TGTGCCAGCAGCTGGACAGGTCCCACTGCTGGAAACACCATATATTTT. Protein: CASSWTGPTAGNTIYF.

This chain uses TRBV2 with TRBJ1-2, with a tentative D call TRBD1 (6 bases). Trimming pared 6 bases from V and 8 bases from J, leaving 19 bases between. This CDR3 is 14 amino acids long. The V gene's germline CDR1 is SNHLY and CDR2 FYNNEI. CDR3 sequence: CASSLGGALKGYTF. In DNA form, the CDR3 reads TGTGCCAGCAGCTTGGGGGGGGCCTTGAAAGGCTACACCTTC.

This chain links TRBV6-1 with TRBJ2-2, with 12 bases that match TRBD2. Germline CDR1 reads MNHNS; CDR2 reads SASEGT. The CDR3 has 16 amino acids. J was trimmed by 4 bases and V by 4 bases; bases with no gene match: 4. The CDR3 bases are TGTGCCAGCAGTGCTAGACTAGCGGGGGCCACCGGGGAGCTGTTTTTT. This translates into CASSARLAGATGELFF.

The genes are TRBV30 and TRBJ1-1; D is undetermined. Deletions cut 0 bases from V and 10 bases from J, with 12 bases between. The CDR3 spans 12 residues. Germline loops: CDR1 GTSNPN, CDR2 SVGIG (reference sequence). The CDR3 here is CAWSVVGSGAFF. The CDR3 DNA is TGTGCCTGGAGTGTAGTCGGAAGCGGAGCTTTCTTT. The full variable domain, with the rest looked up from reference TRBV30 and TRBJ1-1, is SQTIHQWPATLVQPVGSPLSLECTVEGTSNPNLYWYRQAAGRGLQLLFYSVGIGQISSEVPQNLSASRPQDRQFILSSKKLLLSDSGFYLCAWSVVGSGAFFGQGTRLTVV.